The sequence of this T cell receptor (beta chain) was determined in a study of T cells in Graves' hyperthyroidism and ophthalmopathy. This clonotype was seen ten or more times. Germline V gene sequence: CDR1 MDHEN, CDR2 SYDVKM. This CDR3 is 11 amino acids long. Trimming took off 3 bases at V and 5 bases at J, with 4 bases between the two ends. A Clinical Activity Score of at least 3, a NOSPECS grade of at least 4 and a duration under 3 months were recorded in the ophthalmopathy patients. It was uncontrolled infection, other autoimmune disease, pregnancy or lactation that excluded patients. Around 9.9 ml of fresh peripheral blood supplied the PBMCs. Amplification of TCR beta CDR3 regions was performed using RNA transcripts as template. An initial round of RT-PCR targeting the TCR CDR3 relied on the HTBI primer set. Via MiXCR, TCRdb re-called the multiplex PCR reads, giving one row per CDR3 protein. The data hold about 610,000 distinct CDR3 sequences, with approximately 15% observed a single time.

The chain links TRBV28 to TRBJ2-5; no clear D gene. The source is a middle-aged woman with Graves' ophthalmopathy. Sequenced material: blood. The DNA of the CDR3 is TGTGCCAGCAGTTTTTGGGAGACCCAGTACTTC. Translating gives CASSFWETQYF.